A single T cell receptor (beta chain) is shown here with its context. This entry is derived from a study of Ad26.COV2.S vaccination and SARS-CoV-2 variants. The CDR3 totals 17 residues. CDR1 is SGHVS, CDR2 FQNEAQ, per germline. V lost 1 base to trimming and J lost 5 bases; unmatched junction nucleotides: 6. Treatment reported: 15 to 20 received Ad26.COV2.S at low or high dose, single or two shots; about 5 received placebo; per-sample allocation not given. Each sample was drawn 63 days after the first injection (of vaccine or placebo). Assay: immunoSEQ multiplex PCR; the TCRdb copy retains only in-frame clones and omits some. The profile covers more than 350,000 clones, with 80% to 95% appearing a single time and approximately 12% taken by the ten largest.

The chain joins TRBV7-8 to TRBJ2-2, with 11 bases that match TRBD1. The sample in question was peripheral blood, obtained in a trial of Ad26.COV2.S vaccine versus placebo. The source of this sequence is a person aged 18-60 years who received the Ad26.COV2.S COVID-19 vaccine or a placebo. CDR3 protein: CASSLGTGGARTGELFF. The CDR3 region has the DNA TGTGCCAGCAGCTTAGGGACAGGGGGCGCACGGACCGGGGAGCTGTTTTTT. The whole variable domain, remainder taken from reference TRBV7-8 and TRBJ2-2, is GAGVSQSPRYKVAKRGQDVALRCDPISGHVSLFWYQQALGQGPEFLTYFQNEAQLDKSGLPSDRFFAERPEGSVSTLKIQRTQQEDSAVYLCASSLGTGGARTGELFFGEGSRLTVL.